This TCR beta chain was recovered during a study of T cells in Graves' hyperthyroidism and ophthalmopathy. Clinical symptoms, serum thyroxine and TRAb, thyroid ultrasound and orbital computed tomography were used for the diagnoses. The source material, RNA transcripts, was used to amplify TCR beta CDR3 regions. The TCR CDR3 was amplified in a first-round RT-PCR using the HTBI primer set. TCRdb reprocessed the multiplex PCR reads via MiXCR and lists one record per CDR3 protein. In the table there are almost 500,000 distinct CDR3 sequences, less than 25% of which are singletons. The source is a woman between 65 and 79 years old with Graves' ophthalmopathy. Sequences were obtained from blood.

The CDR3 is CASRTSNSGANVLTF. The CDR3 region has the DNA TGTGCCAGCCGGACATCAAACTCTGGGGCCAACGTCCTGACTTTC. The chain links TRBV27 to TRBJ2-6; D is perhaps TRBD1 (5 bases). V was pared by 8 bases and J by 0 bases, with 11 bases between. Germline CDR1 and CDR2: MNHEY and SMNVEV (reference sequence). CDR3 length equals 15 residues.